This is a list of T cell receptor beta chains from one sample in a study of blood T cell repertoires in COVID-19. Measured with immunoSEQ multiplex PCR; TCRdb has only the in-frame clones, and not every one. In the table there are approximately 62,000 clones, roughly 71% of which are singletons. The source material was peripheral blood. These TCRs come from a woman aged 50 to 60 with active or convalescent COVID-19. Each CDR3 is given with its conserved first and last residue. D genes are given only for firm matches. Clone size appears in some rows only: once, few, many, or a class for an expanded clone.

j_gene | v_gene | abundance | d_gene | CDR3nt | CDR3aa
TRBJ2-3 | TRBV6-1 | - | - | TGTGCCAGCAGTGAACCGGGGGGCGGCTCCACAGATACGCAGTATTTT | CASSEPGGGSTDTQYF
TRBJ1-3 | TRBV7-9 | once | - | TGTGCCAGCGCACTCCACGGAAACACCATATATTTT | CASALHGNTIYF
TRBJ2-2 | TRBV3-1/TRBV3-2 | - | - | TGTGCCAGCAGCCGTCAGACCGGGACAACCACCGGGGAGCTGTTTTTT | CASSRQTGTTTGELFF
TRBJ1-3 | TRBV6-6 | - | - | TGTGCCAGCAGTTATGACGGGGGGTCTGGAAACACCATATATTTT | CASSYDGGSGNTIYF
TRBJ1-4 | TRBV21-1 | - | - | TGTGCCAGCAGCAACTCATGGACCCAGAGACTAATGAAGAAACTGTTTTTT | CASSNSWTQRLMKKLFF
TRBJ1-1 | TRBV5-1 | - | TRBD1 | TGCGCCAGCAGCCCTTGGACAGGGCATGAAGCTTTCTTT | CASSPWTGHEAFF
TRBJ1-2 | TRBV5-8 | - | - | TGTGCCAGCAGCTTGGTGGCAGGGGCGAACTATGGCTACACCTTC | CASSLVAGANYGYTF
TRBJ1-5 | TRBV25-1 | - | - | TGTGCCAGCAGTGGGGACATTGGGGGTTCAGGGCAGCCCCAGCATTTT | CASSGDIGGSGQPQHF
TRBJ2-4 | TRBV6-2/TRBV6-3 | - | - | TGTGCCAGCAGTTACGGAGGGCGACTAGCCAAAAACATTCAGTACTTC | CASSYGGRLAKNIQYF
TRBJ2-3 | TRBV6-2/TRBV6-3 | - | - | TGTGCCAGCAGTTACTTTCGGGCAGATACGCAGTATTTT | CASSYFRADTQYF
TRBJ2-7 | TRBV5-4 | - | TRBD1 | TGTGCCAGCAGCTTGGAAGAGACAGGGGGCCACGAGCAGTACTTC | CASSLEETGGHEQYF
TRBJ2-1 | TRBV10-3 | - | - | TGTGCCATCAGTGAGTTCAGGGATCGCAATGAGCAGTTCTTC | CAISEFRDRNEQFF
TRBJ2-5 | TRBV9 | - | TRBD2 | TGTGCCAGCAGCCGAGCGGGAGAAGAGACCCAGTACTTC | CASSRAGEETQYF
TRBJ2-1 | TRBV6-2/TRBV6-3 | many | TRBD2 | TGTGCCAGCAGTTACGGCGGGAGTCTACCAAACAATGAGCAGTTCTTC | CASSYGGSLPNNEQFF
TRBJ2-7 | TRBV2 | - | TRBD1 | TGTGCCAGCATTATGGGACAGGGAGGGAACTACGAGCAGTACTTC | CASIMGQGGNYEQYF
TRBJ1-6 | TRBV16 | - | TRBD1 | TGTGCCAGCAGCCAAAACAGGGGGCATAATTCACCCCTCCACTTT | CASSQNRGHNSPLHF
TRBJ2-2 | TRBV11-2 | few | TRBD1 | TGTGCCAGCAGCTTAGTGGGGGACAGGGGGCGCCGGAGCGGGGAGCTGTTTTTT | CASSLVGDRGRRSGELFF
TRBJ2-3 | TRBV9 | - | - | TGTGCCAGCAGCTTCGACTCCGCTAGCACAGATACGCAGTATTTT | CASSFDSASTDTQYF
TRBJ2-2 | TRBV5-4 | - | - | TGTGCCAGCAGCTTTTTCACTAGAAACACCGGGGAGCTGTTTTTT | CASSFFTRNTGELFF
TRBJ1-3 | TRBV7-3 | few | TRBD1 | TGTGCCAGCAGCCCTAGCCCCAGGGGGCTCGGAAACACCATATATTTT | CASSPSPRGLGNTIYF
TRBJ1-6 | TRBV6-2/TRBV6-3 | - | - | TGTGCCAGCAGTTACGACGCGACCCGGAGTGGTACGCCCCTCCACTTT | CASSYDATRSGTPLHF
TRBJ2-2 | TRBV5-4 | - | TRBD2 | TGTGCCAGCAGCTTGGCGGCCGGGAGGGGCACCGGGGAGCTGTTTTTT | CASSLAAGRGTGELFF
TRBJ2-1 | TRBV5-6 | - | - | TGTGCCAGCAGCTTGAAGGGACTCACATCGAATGAGCAGTTCTTC | CASSLKGLTSNEQFF
TRBJ2-7 | TRBV6-5 | few | - | TGTGCCAGCAGCGTAGACAGGCCGTCCTACGAGCAGTACTTC | CASSVDRPSYEQYF
TRBJ2-7 | TRBV5-1 | - | TRBD1 | TGCGCCAGCAGAGCGGGACAGGGGGCGCGCGAGCAGTACTTC | CASRAGQGAREQYF
TRBJ2-5 | TRBV6-4 | - | TRBD1 | TGTGCCAGCAGTGTTAACAGGGGGGAGACCCAGTACTTC | CASSVNRGETQYF
TRBJ1-2 | TRBV29-1 | - | - | TGCAGCGTGGGCTCAGGGGACTATGGCTACACCTTC | CSVGSGDYGYTF
TRBJ2-5 | TRBV19 | - | - | TGTGCCAGTAGTGGTAGACAGGAGACCCAGTACTTC | CASSGRQETQYF
TRBJ2-7 | TRBV5-8 | few | - | TGTGCCAGCAGCTTGACAGACTCCTACGAGCAGTACTTC | CASSLTDSYEQYF
TRBJ1-5 | TRBV6-2/TRBV6-3 | - | - | TGTGCCAGCAGCCCCACGGCAGCGGGCAATCAGCCCCAGCATTTT | CASSPTAAGNQPQHF
TRBJ1-2 | TRBV28 | - | TRBD1 | TGTGCCAGCAGTCCACACAGGGGGTATAACTATGGCTACACCTTC | CASSPHRGYNYGYTF
TRBJ1-5 | TRBV15 | - | TRBD1 | TGTGCCACCAGCAGGAGGGTGACAGGGGGCAATCAGCCCCAGCATTTT | CATSRRVTGGNQPQHF
TRBJ1-5 | TRBV29-1 | - | - | TGCAGCGCCCCTCAGGGCAGGGGCTATCAGCCCCAGCATTTT | CSAPQGRGYQPQHF
TRBJ2-7 | TRBV24-1 | - | - | TGTGCCACCAGTGGTGACAGCTACGAGCAGTACTTC | CATSGDSYEQYF
TRBJ2-7 | TRBV29-1 | - | TRBD1 | TGCAGCGTTCGACAGGGTACCTACGAGCAGTACTTC | CSVRQGTYEQYF
TRBJ2-3 | TRBV12-3/TRBV12-4 | - | - | TGTGCCAGCAGTTTAAAGGGGGGGGATACGCAGTATTTT | CASSLKGGDTQYF
TRBJ2-7 | TRBV7-2 | - | - | TGTGCCAGCAGCTTATACGGGGGAAGGGGGCCCGAGCAGTACTTC | CASSLYGGRGPEQYF
TRBJ2-7 | TRBV18 | - | - | TGTGCCAGCTCACCGGGGGCACAGTCCTACGAGCAGTACTTC | CASSPGAQSYEQYF
TRBJ1-1 | TRBV7-3 | - | - | TGTGCCAGCAGCTTAACTTCAGGGCCGAACACTGAAGCTTTCTTT | CASSLTSGPNTEAFF
TRBJ1-2 | TRBV28 | - | TRBD1 | TGTGCCAGCAGCCCGGGGGGATTACAGGGGGCGGGCTATGGCTACACCTTC | CASSPGGLQGAGYGYTF
TRBJ1-1 | TRBV6-6 | - | - | TGTGCCAGCAACTACGGGGTTGGGGGCTCTGAAGCTTTCTTT | CASNYGVGGSEAFF
TRBJ1-2 | TRBV27 | - | - | TGTGCCAGCAGCGATACAGGGTACTATGGCTACACCTTC | CASSDTGYYGYTF
TRBJ2-1 | TRBV6-5 | - | TRBD1 | TGTGCCAGCGGATCGGGACAGGCTTGGAATGAGCAGTTCTTC | CASGSGQAWNEQFF
TRBJ2-1 | TRBV24-1 | - | TRBD1 | TGTGCCACCAGTGGCCGGGACAGCTACAATGAGCAGTTCTTC | CATSGRDSYNEQFF
TRBJ2-1 | TRBV4-2 | - | - | TGTGCCAGCAGCCAAGATCGGGCGGAGGCCACCTACAATGAGCAGTTCTTC | CASSQDRAEATYNEQFF
TRBJ2-7 | TRBV24-1 | - | - | TGTGCCACCAGTGATACGGGGGTAAACGAGCAGTACTTC | CATSDTGVNEQYF
TRBJ2-1 | TRBV7-3 | - | TRBD2 | TGTGCCAGCAGCTTATTTCGGGAGGGCCATGGTGAGCAGTTCTTC | CASSLFREGHGEQFF
TRBJ2-3 | TRBV27 | - | TRBD2 | TGTGCCAGCAGTCTGGACAGCGGGAGGTCAGATACGCAGTATTTT | CASSLDSGRSDTQYF
TRBJ1-1 | TRBV7-3 | - | TRBD1 | TGTGCCAGCAGCACCCGACAGGGGGGGGCCACTGAAGCTTTCTTT | CASSTRQGGATEAFF
TRBJ2-6 | TRBV6-2/TRBV6-3 | - | - | TGTGCCAGCAGTTACATAGAAGACAGGTGGTCTGGGGCCAACGTCCTGACTTTC | CASSYIEDRWSGANVLTF
TRBJ1-2 | TRBV3-1/TRBV3-2 | - | TRBD1 | TGTGCCAGCAGCCCCCTCGTGACAGGGGGTTATGGCTACACCTTC | CASSPLVTGGYGYTF
TRBJ1-4 | TRBV2 | many | - | TGTGCCAGCAGTGCCCCAGGGTCAACTAATGAAAAACTGTTTTTT | CASSAPGSTNEKLFF
TRBJ2-5 | TRBV5-1 | - | TRBD2 | TGCGCCAGCAGCTCGGGACTAGCGGGACCCACCCAGTACTTC | CASSSGLAGPTQYF
TRBJ1-1 | TRBV28 | few | - | TGTGCCAGCAGCCTCGGGGGTCTGAACACTGAAGCTTTCTTT | CASSLGGLNTEAFF
TRBJ2-1 | TRBV5-1 | - | TRBD2 | TGCGCCAGCAGGGGGTCTAGCGGGTTCATCGGGGATGAGCAGTTCTTC | CASRGSSGFIGDEQFF
TRBJ1-1 | TRBV5-1 | - | - | TGCGCCAGCAGCGTACGGGAGAACACTGAAGCTTTCTTT | CASSVRENTEAFF
TRBJ2-2 | TRBV4-1 | - | TRBD2 | TGCGCCAGCAGCCAAGGACTAGCGGGAGTTACCGGGGAGCTGTTTTTT | CASSQGLAGVTGELFF
TRBJ2-2 | TRBV7-3 | - | - | TGTGCCAGCAGCTTACTAGCGCCGGGAACCGGGGAGCTGTTTTTT | CASSLLAPGTGELFF
TRBJ1-4 | TRBV30 | few | TRBD1 | TGTGCCTGGAGTCCCGGGGACAGGGACGGCAATGAAAAACTGTTTTTT | CAWSPGDRDGNEKLFF
TRBJ2-7 | TRBV18 | - | - | TGTGCCAGCTCACCACGACGAAACCAGGGGAAGGGAAAGGACGAGCAGTACTTC | CASSPRRNQGKGKDEQYF